This T cell receptor (beta chain) was captured by sequencing in a study of blood T cell repertoires in COVID-19. Per germline, CDR1 SGHRS and CDR2 YFSETQ. The V segment lost 4 bases and the J segment 6 bases; nucleotides outside the gene matches: 14. This CDR3 comprises 16 residues. Generated by immunoSEQ multiplex PCR, the TCRdb table keeps only in-frame clones and is missing some. The sample gives about 250,000 clones, roughly 85% of which show up once; 4% to 6% is in the top ten. V usage is TRBV5-1 and J usage is TRBJ2-7; TRBD1 matches 9 bases. Sequencing was performed on peripheral blood. The clonotype originates from a middle-aged man with COVID-19, enrolled during active disease. The CDR3 sequence is CASSLLGTGNLIEQYF. The DNA for the CDR3 is TGCGCCAGCAGCCTGCTGGGGACAGGGAACCTTATCGAGCAGTACTTC.